This passage covers 16 T cell receptor beta chains from one sample sequenced in a study of blood T cell repertoires in COVID-19. Sequencing used immunoSEQ multiplex PCR; TCRdb keeps in-frame clones, though not all of them. The repertoire holds about 74,000 clones, approximately 80% seen once, with 13% in the top ten. Input material: peripheral blood. These TCRs come from a human donor in a cohort sampled during active COVID-19.

The J gene is TRBJ2-3, the V gene TRBV6-5, with D hard to call. The CDR3 is 14 residues long. CDR1 MNHEY and CDR2 SVGAGI come from the germline V gene. Trimming shortened V by 2 bases and J by 4 bases, and 10 bases separated the two germline ends. CDR3 nucleotides: TGTGCCAGCAGTTACACAAACAGTCCAGATACGCAGTATTTT. Amino acids: CASSYTNSPDTQYF.

V usage is TRBV2 and J usage is TRBJ2-3; TRBD2 aligns across 13 bases. CDR3 length equals 18 residues. The germline gives CDR1 SNHLY, CDR2 FYNNEI. V shed 10 bases and J 8 bases; nucleotides not matched to a gene: 21. DNA for the CDR3: TGTGCCATCCAGACCCCTCCGGGACTAGCGGGGTTCACGGGTACGCAGTATTTT. Translated, it gives CAIQTPPGLAGFTGTQYF.

This chain connects TRBV27 to TRBJ2-7, with 12 bases aligning to TRBD1. J lost 11 bases, V lost 5 bases, and 10 bases had no gene match. The CDR3 has 14 residues. Germline CDR1 and CDR2: MNHEY and SMNVEV (reference sequence). In DNA, the CDR3 is TGTGCCAGCAGTCCGGGGACAGGGGGCCTGGTCGAGTACTTC. Protein sequence: CASSPGTGGLVEYF.

The chain combines TRBV18 with TRBJ2-1, with 11 nucleotides matching TRBD2. The junction had 4 bases not matched to a gene; V was cut back by 5 bases and J by 4 bases. This CDR3 has 15 amino acids. In germline, CDR1 is KGHSH, CDR2 LQKENI. In nucleotides, the CDR3 is TGTGCCAGCTCAGCCGGGACTAGCGGATACAATGAGCAGTTCTTC. Translated, it gives CASSAGTSGYNEQFF.

As regards this clone: This same CDR3 is encoded by further DNA sequences in the sample. This chain links TRBV6-5 with TRBJ2-6, with a tentative D call TRBD2 (6 bases). The V end lost 2 bases, the J end lost 1 base, and 6 bases lay between the germline ends. CDR1 and CDR2 (germline): MNHEY, SVGAGI. This CDR3 has 15 residues. The CDR3 region has the DNA TGTGCCAGCAGTTACGGACTATCTGGGGCCAACGTCCTGACTTTC. Translation: CASSYGLSGANVLTF.

This clone has a single count. The chain carries TRBV9 and TRBJ1-1; TRBD1 matches at 8 bases. Germline CDR1 is SGDLS and CDR2 is YYNGEE. The CDR3 spans 16 residues. V lost 3 bases, J lost 1 base, and 8 bases stayed unmatched. CDR3 loop: CASSARTGRTNTEAFF. CDR3 nucleotides: TGTGCCAGCAGCGCCCGGACAGGGAGGACGAACACTGAAGCTTTCTTT.

A few counts support this clone. The chain has TRBV9 and TRBJ1-5, with 9 bases lining up with TRBD1. This CDR3 is 16 amino acids long. V lost 3 bases, J lost 4 bases, and 8 bases stayed unmatched. Looked up from germline, CDR1 is SGDLS and CDR2 is YYNGEE. The CDR3 DNA reads TGTGCCAGCAGCGCCGGGACAGGGTTCTCAAATCAGCCCCAGCATTTT. This translates into CASSAGTGFSNQPQHF.

The rearrangement joins TRBV19 to TRBJ1-1; tentative D call: TRBD1 (5 bases). Trimming left V 3 bases short and J 0 bases short, with 17 bases between. CDR3 length equals 17 residues. From germline, CDR1 is LNHDA and CDR2 SQIVND (reference sequence). In nucleotides, the CDR3 is TGTGCCAGTAGTATTATCCCTCCCGACAGAGTGAACACTGAAGCTTTCTTT. Protein sequence: CASSIIPPDRVNTEAFF.

This clone was seen a handful of times. The J gene is TRBJ2-7, the V gene TRBV5-1, with 8 positions matching TRBD1. The CDR3 spans 13 residues. Germline values: CDR1 SGHRS, CDR2 YFSETQ. Trimming cost V 4 bases and J 5 bases; bases outside gene matches: 5. For the CDR3, the DNA is TGCGCCAGCAGCACTGCAGGGGGCGACGAGCAGTACTTC. This sequence encodes CASSTAGGDEQYF.

This clone came up a few times. This chain connects TRBV19 to TRBJ1-2; 10 bases are shared with TRBD1. Looked up from germline, CDR1 is LNHDA and CDR2 is SQIVND (reference sequence). CDR3 length: 15 residues. The ends lost 6 bases at V and 3 bases at J; junction bases unmatched: 7. CDR3 DNA sequence: TGTGCCAGTAGCGGGGACAGGGGCACTGACTATGGCTACACCTTC. It specifies CASSGDRGTDYGYTF.

The J gene is TRBJ2-7, the V gene TRBV24-1; D uncertain. CDR3 size: 15 residues. Germline CDR1 reads KGHDR; CDR2 reads SFDVKD. CDR3 loop: CAPVTSGVNSYEQYF. Written as DNA, the CDR3 is TGTGCACCAGTGACCTCAGGTGTTAACTCCTACGAGCAGTACTTC.

This clone was counted between two and nine times. The chain has TRBV4-1 and TRBJ2-7; 14 nucleotides align to TRBD2. Germline CDR1 MGHRA, CDR2 YSYEKL. The CDR3 is 15 residues long. Trimming cost V 3 bases and J 2 bases; bases outside gene matches: 0. CDR3 nucleotides: TGCGCCAGCAGCCAGACTAGCGGGGGGGCCTACGAGCAGTACTTC. It codes for CASSQTSGGAYEQYF.

The rearrangement uses TRBV5-1 and TRBJ2-1; a possible D gene is TRBD2 (6 bases). The CDR3 totals 16 residues. V was shortened by 0 bases and J by 5 bases, with 15 bases between the two germline ends. Germline CDR1 is SGHRS and CDR2 is YFSETQ. CDR3 amino acids: CASSLGGTSSNNEQFF. CDR3 bases: TGCGCCAGCAGCTTGGGTGGGACTTCTTCGAACAATGAGCAGTTCTTC.

This clone was detected only once. The rearrangement links TRBV6-1 to TRBJ2-7; possible D gene TRBD2, 7 bases. CDR1 and CDR2 (germline): MNHNS, SASEGT. This CDR3 spans 13 amino acids. Here the CDR3 reads CASSEVGGLSSVV. CDR3 sequence (DNA): TGTGCCAGCAGTGAAGTGGGGGGGCTAAGTAGTGTAGTC.

The rearrangement uses TRBV5-1 and TRBJ2-7; a weak D match, TRBD1 (5 bases). Trimming pared 1 base from V and 3 bases from J, leaving 5 bases between. The CDR3 has 12 amino acids. Germline V gene sequence: CDR1 SGHRS, CDR2 YFSETQ. The CDR3 bases are TGCGCCAGCAGCTTGACAGGCTACGAGCAGTACTTC. Protein sequence: CASSLTGYEQYF. Full variable domain (rest looked up from reference TRBV5-1 and TRBJ2-7): KAGVTQTPRYLIKTRGQQVTLSCSPISGHRSVSWYQQTPGQGLQFLFEYFSETQRNKGNFPGRFSGRQFSNSRSEMNVSTLELGDSALYLCASSLTGYEQYFGPGTRLTVT.

V gene TRBV20-1 combines with J gene TRBJ2-3; 11 bases are a match to TRBD2. This CDR3 comprises 15 residues. Germline CDR1 and CDR2: DFQATT and SNEGSKA (reference sequence). V lost 6 bases, J lost 6 bases, and 11 bases stayed unmatched. CDR3 coding DNA: TGCAGTGCCAGTCGGGGGACTAGCGGCGTTGATACGCAGTATTTT. It specifies CSASRGTSGVDTQYF.